Following are 6 T cell receptor beta chains from one sample sequenced in a study of identical twins. TCRdb ran MiXCR on the 5' RACE reads and lists one entry per CDR3 protein. The sample holds about 290,000 distinct CDR3 sequences, roughly 10% seen once. This same sample was also part of a study on yellow fever vaccine responses in identical twins.

The specimen sequenced was CD8+ T cells sorted from blood. These receptor sequences come from a woman under 30 in good health.

This clonotype was detected a few times. V is TRBV20-1 and J is TRBJ1-1; D call uncertain. CDR3 size: 13 residues. Germline V gives CDR1 DFQATT, CDR2 SNEGSKA (reference sequence). Trimming cost V 6 bases and J 4 bases, with 15 bases left between them. The DNA of the CDR3 is TGCAGTGCCCACGGCGAAGGGATCACTGAAGCTTTCTTT. Translating gives CSAHGEGITEAFF.

V gene TRBV12-3 or TRBV12-4 combines with J gene TRBJ2-1; D gene ambiguous. CDR3 length: 16 residues. The V end lost 1 base, the J end lost 1 base, and 11 bases lay between the germline ends. CDR3 region: CASSLVRAGSYNEQFF. DNA of the CDR3: TGTGCCAGCAGTTTAGTCCGAGCTGGATCCTACAATGAGCAGTTCTTC.

This clonotype was counted a few times. V is TRBV29-1 and J is TRBJ2-1; 11 bases agree with TRBD1. The CDR3 length is 14 residues. V shed 5 bases and J 4 bases; nucleotides not matched to a gene: 4. CDR1 is SQVTM and CDR2 is ANQGSEA in the germline V gene. The DNA of the CDR3 is TGCAGCGTTATCGGACAGGGGGCTTACAATGAGCAGTTCTTC. Translated, it gives CSVIGQGAYNEQFF.

This clonotype was seen at least ten times. The chain couples TRBV20-1 to TRBJ2-7; 8 bases are shared with TRBD1. The V gene's germline CDR1 is DFQATT and CDR2 SNEGSKA (reference sequence). This CDR3 region has 13 residues. Trimming removed 6 bases from V and 5 bases from J; junction bases left unmatched: 9. This CDR3 reads CSAPQGAYDEQYF. Here the CDR3 DNA reads TGCAGTGCGCCTCAGGGGGCTTATGACGAGCAGTACTTC.

The chain uses TRBV7-3 and TRBJ2-3; D unresolved. Per germline, CDR1 SGHTA and CDR2 FQGTGA. The CDR3 extends over 16 amino acids. V lost 4 bases and J lost 4, with 18 bases in between. In DNA, the CDR3 is TGTGCCAGCAGCTCGTACCCGGGCCCCAGCGCAGATACGCAGTATTTT. Residues: CASSSYPGPSADTQYF.

The J gene is TRBJ2-1, the V gene TRBV5-1; D remains unclear. The CDR3 totals 13 residues. The V end lost 0 bases, the J end lost 7 bases, and 8 bases lay between the germline ends. CDR1 SGHRS and CDR2 YFSETQ come from the germline V gene. The CDR3 DNA is TGCGCCAGCAGCTTGGGGGAACCAAATGAGCAGTTCTTC. Its protein is CASSLGEPNEQFF. Drawing the rest from reference TRBV5-1 and TRBJ2-1, the complete variable domain is KAGVTQTPRYLIKTRGQQVTLSCSPISGHRSVSWYQQTPGQGLQFLFEYFSETQRNKGNFPGRFSGRQFSNSRSEMNVSTLELGDSALYLCASSLGEPNEQFFGPGTRLTVL.